This TCR beta chain was profiled in a study of blood T cell repertoires in COVID-19. Germline CDR1 MDHEN, CDR2 SYDVKM. CDR3 length: 16 amino acids. Trimming at V came to 4 bases and at J to 3 bases, leaving 8 bases not matched to a gene. The protocol was immunoSEQ multiplex PCR, while the TCRdb copy is restricted to in-frame clones and leaves out a portion. The sample has a few hundred thousand clones; 80% to 90% are singletons. The age range of participants was about 18 to 95 years, with residence in some 25 US areas. Clinical history reported by participants formed the basis on which cohorts were assigned.

This sequence originates from a man aged 25 to 45 in a cohort exposed to, infected with or recovered from COVID-19 (not recorded which). Input material: PBMCs or T cells enriched from blood (not recorded which). The genes are TRBV28 and TRBJ1-2, with 10 bases fitting TRBD1. The CDR3 nucleotides read TGTGCCAGCAGTTCCGGTAGGGACAGGGGCTACTATGGCTACACCTTC. This sequence encodes CASSSGRDRGYYGYTF.